This is a list of T cell receptor beta chains from one sample in a study of T-cell memory formation after mild COVID-19. TCRdb fed the 5' RACE reads into MiXCR, producing one record per CDR3 protein. The repertoire includes about 300,000 distinct CDR3 sequences, roughly a fifth of them detected once, and under 25% sits in the top ten. The sequenced material came from PBMCs or a T cell subset sorted from them (not recorded which). The receptor source for this set is a man between 18 and 29 years old who had mild COVID-19 (a few samples of this study predate the infection). Cell type and time point are not known. CDR3s include the opening cysteine and the closing phenylalanine or tryptophan. The order of the fields is V gene, D gene, J gene, clone size, CDR3 protein, CDR3 DNA. The D gene is left open where the match is weak. A clone size is listed for some rows: how often the clone was seen (once, few, many), or a class if it is expanded.

V gene: TRBV28
D gene: TRBD1
J gene: TRBJ2-3
clone size: NA
CDR3 protein: CASVPGGDTQYF
CDR3 DNA: TGTGCCAGCGTACCAGGGGGAGATACGCAGTATTTT

V gene: TRBV7-2
D gene: NA
J gene: TRBJ2-3
clone size: many
CDR3 protein: CASSSGLGTDTQYF
CDR3 DNA: TGTGCCAGCAGCTCGGGACTGGGCACAGATACGCAGTATTTT

V gene: TRBV12-3/TRBV12-4
D gene: NA
J gene: TRBJ2-1
clone size: few
CDR3 protein: CASSLATGTNEQFF
CDR3 DNA: TGTGCCAGCAGTTTAGCAACAGGGACTAATGAGCAGTTCTTC

V gene: TRBV12-3/TRBV12-4
D gene: NA
J gene: TRBJ2-4
clone size: NA
CDR3 protein: CASSLVGRVNQYF
CDR3 DNA: TGTGCCAGCAGTTTAGTTGGCAGAGTAAATCAGTACTTC

V gene: TRBV2
D gene: NA
J gene: TRBJ1-5
clone size: few
CDR3 protein: CASSEGLGGRNQPQHF
CDR3 DNA: TGTGCCAGCAGTGAAGGCTTGGGGGGACGCAATCAGCCCCAGCATTTT

V gene: TRBV20-1
D gene: NA
J gene: TRBJ1-4
clone size: NA
CDR3 protein: CSARGGNREKLFF
CDR3 DNA: TGCAGTGCTAGGGGAGGCAATAGGGAAAAACTGTTTTTT

V gene: TRBV5-5
D gene: NA
J gene: TRBJ2-5
clone size: NA
CDR3 protein: CASSFWLGTQYF
CDR3 DNA: TGTGCCAGCAGCTTCTGGTTGGGAACCCAGTACTTC

V gene: TRBV7-2
D gene: NA
J gene: TRBJ2-5
clone size: NA
CDR3 protein: CASSSRAQETQYF
CDR3 DNA: TGTGCCAGCAGCTCCCGGGCTCAAGAGACCCAGTACTTC

V gene: TRBV5-1
D gene: TRBD2
J gene: TRBJ2-7
clone size: few
CDR3 protein: CASSPLTSGGYEQYF
CDR3 DNA: TGCGCCAGCAGCCCCCTGACTAGCGGGGGATACGAGCAGTACTTC

V gene: TRBV29-1
D gene: NA
J gene: TRBJ2-3
clone size: few
CDR3 protein: CSQGRGDTQYF
CDR3 DNA: TGCAGCCAAGGACGGGGCGATACGCAGTATTTT

V gene: TRBV7-2
D gene: TRBD1
J gene: TRBJ2-1
clone size: NA
CDR3 protein: CASSTGQGADEQFF
CDR3 DNA: TGTGCCAGCAGCACCGGACAGGGGGCCGATGAGCAGTTCTTC

V gene: TRBV6-2/TRBV6-3
D gene: NA
J gene: TRBJ1-4
clone size: NA
CDR3 protein: CASRGLGDREKLFF
CDR3 DNA: TGTGCCAGCAGGGGATTAGGAGACCGTGAAAAACTGTTTTTT

V gene: TRBV7-2
D gene: NA
J gene: TRBJ2-1
clone size: NA
CDR3 protein: CASSFDRSSYNEQFF
CDR3 DNA: TGTGCCAGCAGCTTTGACAGGAGCTCCTACAATGAGCAGTTCTTC

V gene: TRBV3-1
D gene: NA
J gene: TRBJ1-4
clone size: few
CDR3 protein: CASSQGPRGEKLFF
CDR3 DNA: TGTGCCAGCAGCCAGGGGCCGCGGGGTGAAAAACTGTTTTTT

V gene: TRBV28
D gene: NA
J gene: TRBJ2-1
clone size: many
CDR3 protein: CASSLRGAGYNEQFF
CDR3 DNA: TGTGCCAGCAGTTTGCGGGGCGCGGGGTACAATGAGCAGTTCTTC

V gene: TRBV4-1
D gene: NA
J gene: TRBJ2-5
clone size: few
CDR3 protein: CASTPDVGRETQYF
CDR3 DNA: TGCGCCAGCACCCCTGACGTGGGGCGGGAGACCCAGTACTTC

V gene: TRBV12-3/TRBV12-4
D gene: NA
J gene: TRBJ2-1
clone size: few
CDR3 protein: CASRPGQNNEQFF
CDR3 DNA: TGTGCCAGCAGACCTGGACAGAACAATGAGCAGTTCTTC

V gene: TRBV7-3
D gene: TRBD1
J gene: TRBJ2-5
clone size: NA
CDR3 protein: CASSPAPGQPETQYF
CDR3 DNA: TGTGCCAGCAGCCCAGCCCCGGGACAGCCAGAGACCCAGTACTTC

V gene: TRBV24-1
D gene: TRBD1
J gene: TRBJ2-2
clone size: NA
CDR3 protein: CATSPGGHTGELFF
CDR3 DNA: TGTGCCACCAGTCCAGGGGGTCACACCGGGGAGCTGTTTTTT

V gene: TRBV11-2
D gene: NA
J gene: TRBJ2-2
clone size: few
CDR3 protein: CASSLASYRGPNTGELFF
CDR3 DNA: TGTGCCAGCAGCTTAGCCAGTTACCGGGGGCCGAACACCGGGGAGCTGTTTTTT

V gene: TRBV10-3
D gene: NA
J gene: TRBJ1-2
clone size: few
CDR3 protein: CAISSGNYGYTF
CDR3 DNA: TGTGCCATCAGTTCAGGGAACTATGGCTACACCTTC

V gene: TRBV27
D gene: NA
J gene: TRBJ1-2
clone size: few
CDR3 protein: CASSPGTWGAFSGYTF
CDR3 DNA: TGTGCCAGCAGTCCGGGCACCTGGGGGGCGTTCTCTGGCTACACCTTC

V gene: TRBV6-5
D gene: NA
J gene: TRBJ1-2
clone size: NA
CDR3 protein: CASSYGGFYGYTF
CDR3 DNA: TGTGCCAGCAGTTATGGCGGTTTCTATGGCTACACCTTC

V gene: TRBV7-8
D gene: NA
J gene: TRBJ2-4
clone size: few
CDR3 protein: CASSFRVRGTKDIQYF
CDR3 DNA: TGTGCCAGCAGCTTTCGGGTCCGGGGTACGAAAGACATTCAGTACTTC

V gene: TRBV10-1
D gene: NA
J gene: TRBJ2-3
clone size: NA
CDR3 protein: CASSETLGSSTDTQYF
CDR3 DNA: TGCGCCAGCAGTGAGACACTAGGATCTAGCACAGATACGCAGTATTTT

V gene: TRBV4-2
D gene: NA
J gene: TRBJ2-1
clone size: few
CDR3 protein: CASSQELRSPQFF
CDR3 DNA: TGTGCCAGCAGCCAAGAGTTGCGGTCTCCCCAGTTCTTC

V gene: TRBV28
D gene: NA
J gene: TRBJ1-2
clone size: NA
CDR3 protein: CASRPAGRSGYTF
CDR3 DNA: TGTGCCAGCAGACCGGCGGGTAGGTCTGGCTACACCTTC

V gene: TRBV7-2
D gene: TRBD1
J gene: TRBJ2-5
clone size: NA
CDR3 protein: CASSLGQTFQETQYF
CDR3 DNA: TGTGCCAGCAGCCTGGGACAGACCTTTCAAGAGACCCAGTACTTC

V gene: TRBV3-1
D gene: NA
J gene: TRBJ1-5
clone size: few
CDR3 protein: CASSPNPGGLPQHF
CDR3 DNA: TGTGCCAGCAGCCCCAACCCGGGGGGTTTGCCCCAGCATTTT

V gene: TRBV6-4
D gene: NA
J gene: TRBJ1-1
clone size: once
CDR3 protein: CASRDLRRGSNTEAFF
CDR3 DNA: TGTGCCAGCAGGGACCTCAGGAGGGGTTCGAACACTGAAGCTTTCTTT

V gene: TRBV27
D gene: NA
J gene: TRBJ1-5
clone size: few
CDR3 protein: CASSSGVGNQPQHF
CDR3 DNA: TGTGCCAGCAGTTCAGGGGTGGGCAATCAGCCCCAGCATTTT

V gene: TRBV5-1
D gene: NA
J gene: TRBJ2-2
clone size: NA
CDR3 protein: CASSFVQGKAGELFF
CDR3 DNA: TGCGCCAGCAGCTTTGTGCAGGGGAAGGCCGGGGAGCTGTTTTTT

V gene: TRBV10-3
D gene: NA
J gene: TRBJ1-1
clone size: NA
CDR3 protein: CATSPRADTEAFF
CDR3 DNA: TGTGCCACCTCACCGAGGGCGGACACTGAAGCTTTCTTT

V gene: TRBV11-2
D gene: TRBD1
J gene: TRBJ1-2
clone size: NA
CDR3 protein: CASSSGQGRGYTF
CDR3 DNA: TGTGCCAGCAGCAGCGGACAGGGCAGGGGCTACACCTTC

V gene: TRBV6-5
D gene: NA
J gene: TRBJ1-6
clone size: few
CDR3 protein: CASSYEEGRGGNSPLHF
CDR3 DNA: TGTGCCAGCAGTTACGAGGAAGGGCGCGGGGGGAATTCACCCCTCCACTTT

V gene: TRBV9
D gene: TRBD2
J gene: TRBJ2-1
clone size: few
CDR3 protein: CASSPRSGGSPYNEQFF
CDR3 DNA: TGTGCCAGCAGCCCCCGAAGCGGGGGGTCTCCGTACAATGAGCAGTTCTTC